The 14 T cell receptor beta chains below all came from one sample that was sequenced in a study of T-cell reconstitution after alpha-beta-depleted transplantation in children. Unique molecular identifiers were used to barcode this TCRbeta library. TCRdb reprocessed the PCR reads via MiXCR and lists one record per CDR3 protein. Of about 290,000 distinct CDR3 sequences listed, over 9.5% are singletons. Sequences were derived from PBMCs, sampled before TCRalphabeta/CD19-depleted stem cell transplant. The receptors stem from a boy in the first two years of life with acute myeloid leukemia, due to receive a stem cell transplant.

J is TRBJ2-3 and V is TRBV6-1; the match to TRBD2 covers 8 bases. V lost 6 bases to trimming and J lost 6 bases; unmatched junction nucleotides: 8. This CDR3 comprises 14 residues. CDR1 is MNHNS, CDR2 SASEGT, per germline. The CDR3 loop reads CASRPGTRRDTQYF. CDR3 DNA: TGTGCCAGCAGGCCCGGGACTAGAAGGGATACGCAGTATTTT.

This clonotype was counted many times. The V gene is TRBV11-2, the J gene TRBJ2-3; D is perhaps TRBD2 (5 bases). CDR1 and CDR2 from the germline V gene are SGHAT and FQNNGV. The CDR3 runs to 14 residues. V lost 5 bases, J lost 5 bases, and 14 bases lay in between. The CDR3 nucleotides are TGTGCCAGCAGCCCGGGGATAGGCGGAGATACGCAGTATTTT. Amino acids: CASSPGIGGDTQYF.

To note about this clonotype: At one boundary the junction diverges from the germline segment, which might be a read error. The chain has TRBV6-2 or TRBV6-3 and TRBJ2-7; 10 nucleotides align to TRBD2. Germline V gene sequence: CDR1 MNHEY, CDR2 SVGEGT. CDR3 length: 15 residues. CDR3 in DNA: TGTGCCGGCAGTTGGGGACTAGCGTCGACTTACGAGCAGTACTTC. Its translation is CAGSWGLASTYEQYF.

This clonotype was counted a few times. The chain links TRBV20-1 to TRBJ2-5, with D uncertain. The CDR3 runs 12 residues. Germline assignment: CDR1 DFQATT and CDR2 SNEGSKA (reference sequence). Between the trimmed V and J ends, which lost 4 bases and 2 bases, there was a span of 8 bases. The CDR3 loop is CSATPGQETQYF. CDR3 coding DNA: TGCAGTGCTACCCCGGGTCAAGAGACCCAGTACTTC.

The chain combines TRBV7-2 with TRBJ2-7, with D tentatively TRBD1 (5 bases). V was trimmed by 2 bases and J by 3 bases, leaving 11 bases between them. Germline CDR1 is SGHTA and CDR2 is FQGNSA. This CDR3 comprises 14 residues. CDR3 bases: TGTGCCAGCAGCTTACAGGGAAATGGCTACGAGCAGTACTTC. Encoded protein: CASSLQGNGYEQYF. The whole variable domain, remainder taken from reference TRBV7-2 and TRBJ2-7, is GAGVSQSPSNKVTEKGKDVELRCDPISGHTALYWYRQSLGQGLEFLIYFQGNSAPDKSGLPSDRFSAERTGGSVSTLTIQRTQQEDSAVYLCASSLQGNGYEQYFGPGTRLTVT.

As for this clonotype: A much larger clone lies one base from this, so it may be a read error. The rearrangement links TRBV27 to TRBJ2-1; 12 bases fit TRBD2. CDR1 and CDR2 from the germline V gene are MNHEY and SMNVEV (reference sequence). Trimming cost V 2 bases and J 8 bases; bases outside gene matches: 7. CDR3 size: 16 residues. DNA of the CDR3: TGTGCCAGCAGTTTACGGCTAGCGGGAGGGCCGCATGAGCAGTTCTTC. Its translation is CASSLRLAGGPHEQFF.

This clonotype came up many times. V and J are TRBV12-3 or TRBV12-4 and TRBJ1-5, with 8 positions matching TRBD1. CDR3 length: 17 residues. Unmatched junction bases numbered 14, after V lost 5 bases and J lost 5 bases. The CDR3 spells CASSQGAGSTVYQPQHF. CDR3 in DNA: TGTGCCAGCAGTCAGGGGGCGGGCTCGACAGTCTATCAGCCCCAGCATTTT.

This clonotype was seen repeatedly, ten times or more. The chain recombines TRBV5-1 with TRBJ2-1; TRBD2 aligns across 9 bases. Germline V gene lookup returns CDR1 SGHRS and CDR2 YFSETQ. This CDR3 has 14 amino acids. V shed 2 bases, J shed 7 bases, and the junction held 4 bases outside the gene matches. The CDR3 loop is CASSFAGGPNEQFF. Written as DNA, the CDR3 is TGCGCCAGCAGCTTTGCGGGGGGGCCGAATGAGCAGTTCTTC. Together with reference TRBV5-1 and TRBJ2-1, the CDR3 gives the full variable domain: KAGVTQTPRYLIKTRGQQVTLSCSPISGHRSVSWYQQTPGQGLQFLFEYFSETQRNKGNFPGRFSGRQFSNSRSEMNVSTLELGDSALYLCASSFAGGPNEQFFGPGTRLTVL.

This clonotype was observed a few times. The chain links TRBV5-1 to TRBJ2-1; 10 nucleotides line up with TRBD2. V lost 0 bases and J lost 2; bases outside the gene matches: 5. The CDR3 is 17 residues long. Germline V gene data show CDR1 as SGHRS and CDR2 as YFSETQ. CDR3 coding DNA: TGCGCCAGCAGCTTGGCCTTAGCGGGGGGAACCTACAATGAGCAGTTCTTC. It specifies CASSLALAGGTYNEQFF.

Many counts were recorded for this clonotype. The rearrangement joins TRBV15 to TRBJ2-6; D remains unclear. Germline CDR1 and CDR2: LNHNV and YYDKDF (reference sequence). This CDR3 region has 15 residues. Trimming left V 5 bases short and J 2 bases short, with 10 bases between. CDR3 nucleotide sequence: TGTGCCACCAGCTCGCGCAAGGCTGGGGCCAACGTCCTGACTTTC. It specifies CATSSRKAGANVLTF.

This clonotype was seen ten or more times. V usage is TRBV7-2 and J usage is TRBJ2-4, with D possibly TRBD1 on 6 matching bases. Germline V CDR1 and CDR2: SGHTA, FQGNSA. V was clipped by 1 base and J by 3 bases, with 10 bases between them. The CDR3 covers 15 residues. The CDR3 loop is CASSLDPGVKNIQYF. CDR3 sequence (DNA): TGTGCCAGCAGCTTAGACCCAGGGGTCAAAAACATTCAGTACTTC.

This clonotype was counted at least ten times. The chain uses TRBV7-9 and TRBJ1-2, with TRBD1 matching over 10 bases. The CDR3 extends over 16 amino acids. The J segment lost 3 bases and the V segment lost 2 bases, leaving 6 bases of the junction unmatched. Germline V CDR1 and CDR2: SEHNR, FQNEAQ (reference sequence). The CDR3 spells CASSLLGTGDHYGYTF. In DNA, the CDR3 is TGTGCCAGCAGCTTACTCGGGACAGGGGACCACTATGGCTACACCTTC.

This clonotype was counted only a few times. The gene calls are TRBV19 and TRBJ2-1, with 13 bases matching TRBD2. After removal of 3 bases from V and 5 bases from J, the junction contained 13 bases not matched to a gene. In germline, CDR1 is LNHDA, CDR2 SQIVND (reference sequence). CDR3 length: 19 amino acids. The CDR3: CASSIPGLAGSIPHNEQFF. CDR3 sequence (DNA): TGTGCCAGTAGTATTCCGGGACTAGCGGGGTCGATCCCACACAATGAGCAGTTCTTC.

This clonotype was counted many times. The CDR3 here is CASSRGKAGANVLTF. As DNA, the CDR3 is TGTGCCAGCAGTCGTGGGAAAGCTGGGGCCAACGTCCTGACTTTC. The V call is TRBV28, the J call TRBJ2-6; D not resolved. Germline CDR1 MDHEN, CDR2 SYDVKM. The CDR3 extends over 15 amino acids. V was cut by 5 bases and J by 2 bases, with 10 bases left in between.